These 9 T cell receptor beta chains share one sample of origin, sequenced in a study of blood T cell repertoires in COVID-19. Sequencing used immunoSEQ multiplex PCR; TCRdb keeps in-frame clones, though not all of them. This sample has around 160,000 clones, with around 85% found just once. The sample taken for sequencing was peripheral blood. The receptors derive from a man aged 55-75 years with active or convalescent COVID-19.

The chain recombines TRBV2 with TRBJ1-2; D is perhaps TRBD1 (5 bases). CDR1 SNHLY and CDR2 FYNNEI come from the germline V gene. V shed 3 bases and J shed 4 bases, with 9 bases lying between them. CDR3 size: 13 residues. In DNA form, the CDR3 reads TGTGCCAGCAGTGATGGGCAGGGCTATGGCTACACCTTC. Protein: CASSDGQGYGYTF.

V gene TRBV24-1 combines with J gene TRBJ2-1, with 8 bases aligning to TRBD2. Germline CDR1 KGHDR, CDR2 SFDVKD. The CDR3 totals 12 residues. The V and J ends lost 4 bases and 14 bases, in that order; junction bases with no gene match: 6. The CDR3 coding sequence is TGTGCCACCAGTGAATCCGGGACTAGAGAGTTCTTC. Its protein is CATSESGTREFF.

The CDR3 DNA reads as TGTGCCAGCAGGCAGGGGGTTCCTGGAAACACCATATATTTT. Amino acids: CASRQGVPGNTIYF. V gene TRBV28 combines with J gene TRBJ1-3, with 7 bases matching TRBD1. Per the germline V gene, CDR1 is MDHEN and CDR2 is SYDVKM. V shed 6 bases, J shed 2 bases, and the junction held 4 bases outside the gene matches. The CDR3 runs to 14 residues.

This chain connects TRBV3-1 (or the pseudogene TRBV3-2) to TRBJ1-1, with a weak D call TRBD1 (6 bases). The V gene lost 4 bases and the J gene lost 0 bases, with 9 bases spanning the gap. This CDR3 comprises 14 residues. CDR1 and CDR2 (germline): LGHDT, YNNKEL (reference sequence). CDR3 DNA sequence: TGTGCCAGCAGCCCCCAGGGGATGAACACTGAAGCTTTCTTT. It encodes CASSPQGMNTEAFF.

The V and J genes are TRBV18 and TRBJ2-7, with 8 bases matching TRBD1. The J segment lost 5 bases and the V segment lost 6 bases, leaving 15 bases of the junction unmatched. Germline lookup yields CDR1 KGHSH and CDR2 LQKENI. The CDR3 is 16 amino acids. CDR3 region: CASSFMTGANMNEQYF. The DNA for the CDR3 is TGTGCCAGCTCCTTCATGACAGGGGCTAATATGAACGAGCAGTACTTC.

This clone has more than one count but fewer than ten. The V call is TRBV5-1, the J call TRBJ2-7; 8 bases map to TRBD1. With V trimmed by 0 bases and J by 3 bases, 5 bases remained unmatched. The CDR3 totals 15 residues. CDR1 SGHRS and CDR2 YFSETQ come from the germline V gene. CDR3 sequence (DNA): TGCGCCAGCAGCTTGGGGACAGGGAACGGCTACGAGCAGTACTTC. Encoded protein: CASSLGTGNGYEQYF.

The chain combines TRBV5-6 with TRBJ2-3; TRBD2 agrees at 13 bases. Germline trimming cut 0 bases from V and 4 bases from J; bases unmatched to any gene: 5. CDR1 and CDR2 (germline): SGHDT, YYEEEE. CDR3 length: 17 residues. CDR3 residues: CASSLDRTSGGPDTQYF. Here the CDR3 DNA reads TGTGCCAGCAGCTTGGACAGGACTAGCGGGGGTCCAGATACGCAGTATTTT.

The V call is TRBV11-2, the J call TRBJ2-7; 13 bases are shared with TRBD2. Germline V gives CDR1 SGHAT, CDR2 FQNNGV. This CDR3 comprises 15 residues. Losses at the gene ends were 5 bases for V and 8 bases for J; bases not matched to a gene: 9. As DNA, the CDR3 is TGTGCCAGCAGCACCTGGACTAGCGGGAGATTAAAGCAGTACTTC. Residues: CASSTWTSGRLKQYF. The complete variable domain, with remaining parts taken from reference TRBV11-2 and TRBJ2-7, reads EAGVAQSPRYKIIEKRQSVAFWCNPISGHATLYWYQQILGQGPKLLIQFQNNGVVDDSQLPKDRFSAERLKGVDSTLKIQPAKLEDSAVYLCASSTWTSGRLKQYFGPGTRLTVT.

This clone showed up just once. The genes are TRBV5-6 and TRBJ2-2; D is perhaps TRBD2 (6 bases). The V end lost 2 bases, the J end lost 7 bases, and 18 bases lay between the germline ends. This CDR3 has 16 residues. Per the germline V gene, CDR1 is SGHDT and CDR2 is YYEEEE. CDR3 region: CASSFLAPTGVGELFF. CDR3 nucleotide sequence: TGTGCCAGCAGCTTTCTAGCGCCGACCGGGGTCGGGGAGCTGTTTTTT.